What follows describes a single T cell receptor (beta chain). Its specificity is not known. The source of the sample is a study of blood T cells in healthy people across ages. PCR was performed a second time for roughly 7 to 11 cycles using a sample-barcoded 5' primer and a J-beta primer mix. Each cDNA molecule, via a template-switch adaptor with 12 random nucleotides, was tagged. TCRdb processed the 5' RACE reads anew with MiXCR; each CDR3 protein has one entry. The sample comprises just under 550,000 distinct CDR3 sequences, around 24% of which are singletons, and approximately 8.7% rests with the top ten. The study, taken as a whole, reports: TCR beta diversity was tightly associated with the proportion of naive T cells. Age brought a roughly linear fall in TCR beta diversity measured per million T cells.

This sample was shared with a second study, whose subject was T cells of mothers and their children.

The TCR originated in a boy younger than 18 in good health. The sample was blood.

CDR3 nucleotides: TGCAGCGTTGAAGAGGGGGCAGGGTACGAGCAGTACTTC. Translation: CSVEEGAGYEQYF. J is TRBJ2-7 and V is TRBV29-1, with D possibly TRBD1 on 6 matching bases. The germline gives CDR1 SQVTM, CDR2 ANQGSEA. This CDR3 contains 13 residues. With 0 bases removed from V and 4 bases from J, the gap between germline ends came to 10 bases.